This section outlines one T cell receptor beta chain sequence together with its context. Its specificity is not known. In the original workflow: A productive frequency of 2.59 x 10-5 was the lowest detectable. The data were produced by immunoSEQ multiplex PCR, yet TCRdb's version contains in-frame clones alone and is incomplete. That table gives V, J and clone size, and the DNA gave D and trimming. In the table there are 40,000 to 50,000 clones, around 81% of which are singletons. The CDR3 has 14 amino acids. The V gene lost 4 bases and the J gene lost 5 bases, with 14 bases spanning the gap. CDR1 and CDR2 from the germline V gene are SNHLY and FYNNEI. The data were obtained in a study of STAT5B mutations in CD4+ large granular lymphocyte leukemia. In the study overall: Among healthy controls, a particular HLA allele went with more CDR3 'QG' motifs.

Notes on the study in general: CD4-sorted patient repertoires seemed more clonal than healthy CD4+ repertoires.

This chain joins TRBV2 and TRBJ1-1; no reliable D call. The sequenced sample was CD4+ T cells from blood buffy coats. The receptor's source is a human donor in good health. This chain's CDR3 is CASSGRRGKTEAFF. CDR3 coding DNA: TGTGCCAGCAGTGGGCGCCGGGGAAAGACTGAAGCTTTCTTT.